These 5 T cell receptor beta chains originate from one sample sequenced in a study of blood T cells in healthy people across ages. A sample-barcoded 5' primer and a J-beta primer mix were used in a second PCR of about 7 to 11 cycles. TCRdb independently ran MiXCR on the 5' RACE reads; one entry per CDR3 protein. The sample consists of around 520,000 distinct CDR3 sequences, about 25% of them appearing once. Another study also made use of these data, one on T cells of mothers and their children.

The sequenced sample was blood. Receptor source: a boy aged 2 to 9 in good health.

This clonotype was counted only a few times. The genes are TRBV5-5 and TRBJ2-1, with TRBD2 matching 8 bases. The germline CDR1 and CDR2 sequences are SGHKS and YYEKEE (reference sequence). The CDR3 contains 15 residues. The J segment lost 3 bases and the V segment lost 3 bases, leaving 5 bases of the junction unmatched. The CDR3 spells CASSSGTSDYNEQFF. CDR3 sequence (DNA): TGTGCCAGCAGCTCCGGGACTAGTGACTACAATGAGCAGTTCTTC.

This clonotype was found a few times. The CDR3 protein is CASRPRGRASETQYF. Here the CDR3 DNA reads TGTGCCAGCAGGCCAAGAGGGAGGGCCTCGGAGACCCAGTACTTC. The chain joins TRBV3-1 to TRBJ2-5; 7 nucleotides agree with TRBD2. The V and J ends lost 6 bases and 5 bases, in that order; junction bases with no gene match: 12. Germline-derived CDR1 and CDR2 are LGHDT and YNNKEL (reference sequence). This CDR3 is 15 amino acids long.

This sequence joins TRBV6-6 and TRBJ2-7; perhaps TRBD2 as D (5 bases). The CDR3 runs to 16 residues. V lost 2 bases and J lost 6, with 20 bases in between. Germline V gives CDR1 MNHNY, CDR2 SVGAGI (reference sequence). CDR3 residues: CASSYGLAELRSEQYF. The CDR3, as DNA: TGTGCCAGCAGTTACGGGCTAGCAGAGTTAAGGAGCGAGCAGTACTTC.

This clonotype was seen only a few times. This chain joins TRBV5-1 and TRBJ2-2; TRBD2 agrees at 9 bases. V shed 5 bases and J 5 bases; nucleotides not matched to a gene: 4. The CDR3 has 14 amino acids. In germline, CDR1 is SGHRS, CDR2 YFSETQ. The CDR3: CASSSGGGTGELFF. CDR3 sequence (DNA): TGCGCCAGCAGTAGCGGGGGAGGAACCGGGGAGCTGTTTTTT.

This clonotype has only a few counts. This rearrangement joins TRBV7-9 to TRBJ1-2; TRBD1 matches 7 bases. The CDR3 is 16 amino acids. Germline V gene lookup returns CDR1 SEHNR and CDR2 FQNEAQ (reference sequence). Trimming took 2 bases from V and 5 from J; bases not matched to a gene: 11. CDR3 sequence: CASSLPTRTGEYGYTF. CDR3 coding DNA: TGTGCCAGCAGCTTACCGACTCGGACAGGCGAATATGGCTACACCTTC.